The sample holds many counts of the clone carrying this T cell receptor beta chain. Its matching antigen is unknown. These data originate in a study of T-cell reconstitution after alpha-beta-depleted transplantation in children. Whole-study findings and limits: The main origin of T-cell counts and diversity one year after transplant was newly produced T cells.

Preparation of the TCRbeta library was carried out with unique molecular identifiers. TCRdb itself ran the PCR reads through MiXCR, one entry per CDR3 protein. The data hold approximately 800,000 distinct CDR3 sequences, with roughly 15% observed a single time. The receptor was isolated from a male patient younger than 18 who had a stem cell transplant for acute lymphoblastic leukemia, so the T cells may come from the graft donor. The sample consisted of PBMCs, mostly from graft donor cells, taken 360 days after TCRalphabeta/CD19-depleted stem cell transplant.

The CDR3 DNA reads TGTGCCAGCAGTTTATGGCGGACCTCCTACGAGCAGTACTTC. It yields the protein CASSLWRTSYEQYF. The chain combines TRBV12-3 or TRBV12-4 with TRBJ2-7, with D unresolved. This CDR3 comprises 14 residues. The V end was cut by 2 bases, the J end by 0 bases, with 8 bases between.